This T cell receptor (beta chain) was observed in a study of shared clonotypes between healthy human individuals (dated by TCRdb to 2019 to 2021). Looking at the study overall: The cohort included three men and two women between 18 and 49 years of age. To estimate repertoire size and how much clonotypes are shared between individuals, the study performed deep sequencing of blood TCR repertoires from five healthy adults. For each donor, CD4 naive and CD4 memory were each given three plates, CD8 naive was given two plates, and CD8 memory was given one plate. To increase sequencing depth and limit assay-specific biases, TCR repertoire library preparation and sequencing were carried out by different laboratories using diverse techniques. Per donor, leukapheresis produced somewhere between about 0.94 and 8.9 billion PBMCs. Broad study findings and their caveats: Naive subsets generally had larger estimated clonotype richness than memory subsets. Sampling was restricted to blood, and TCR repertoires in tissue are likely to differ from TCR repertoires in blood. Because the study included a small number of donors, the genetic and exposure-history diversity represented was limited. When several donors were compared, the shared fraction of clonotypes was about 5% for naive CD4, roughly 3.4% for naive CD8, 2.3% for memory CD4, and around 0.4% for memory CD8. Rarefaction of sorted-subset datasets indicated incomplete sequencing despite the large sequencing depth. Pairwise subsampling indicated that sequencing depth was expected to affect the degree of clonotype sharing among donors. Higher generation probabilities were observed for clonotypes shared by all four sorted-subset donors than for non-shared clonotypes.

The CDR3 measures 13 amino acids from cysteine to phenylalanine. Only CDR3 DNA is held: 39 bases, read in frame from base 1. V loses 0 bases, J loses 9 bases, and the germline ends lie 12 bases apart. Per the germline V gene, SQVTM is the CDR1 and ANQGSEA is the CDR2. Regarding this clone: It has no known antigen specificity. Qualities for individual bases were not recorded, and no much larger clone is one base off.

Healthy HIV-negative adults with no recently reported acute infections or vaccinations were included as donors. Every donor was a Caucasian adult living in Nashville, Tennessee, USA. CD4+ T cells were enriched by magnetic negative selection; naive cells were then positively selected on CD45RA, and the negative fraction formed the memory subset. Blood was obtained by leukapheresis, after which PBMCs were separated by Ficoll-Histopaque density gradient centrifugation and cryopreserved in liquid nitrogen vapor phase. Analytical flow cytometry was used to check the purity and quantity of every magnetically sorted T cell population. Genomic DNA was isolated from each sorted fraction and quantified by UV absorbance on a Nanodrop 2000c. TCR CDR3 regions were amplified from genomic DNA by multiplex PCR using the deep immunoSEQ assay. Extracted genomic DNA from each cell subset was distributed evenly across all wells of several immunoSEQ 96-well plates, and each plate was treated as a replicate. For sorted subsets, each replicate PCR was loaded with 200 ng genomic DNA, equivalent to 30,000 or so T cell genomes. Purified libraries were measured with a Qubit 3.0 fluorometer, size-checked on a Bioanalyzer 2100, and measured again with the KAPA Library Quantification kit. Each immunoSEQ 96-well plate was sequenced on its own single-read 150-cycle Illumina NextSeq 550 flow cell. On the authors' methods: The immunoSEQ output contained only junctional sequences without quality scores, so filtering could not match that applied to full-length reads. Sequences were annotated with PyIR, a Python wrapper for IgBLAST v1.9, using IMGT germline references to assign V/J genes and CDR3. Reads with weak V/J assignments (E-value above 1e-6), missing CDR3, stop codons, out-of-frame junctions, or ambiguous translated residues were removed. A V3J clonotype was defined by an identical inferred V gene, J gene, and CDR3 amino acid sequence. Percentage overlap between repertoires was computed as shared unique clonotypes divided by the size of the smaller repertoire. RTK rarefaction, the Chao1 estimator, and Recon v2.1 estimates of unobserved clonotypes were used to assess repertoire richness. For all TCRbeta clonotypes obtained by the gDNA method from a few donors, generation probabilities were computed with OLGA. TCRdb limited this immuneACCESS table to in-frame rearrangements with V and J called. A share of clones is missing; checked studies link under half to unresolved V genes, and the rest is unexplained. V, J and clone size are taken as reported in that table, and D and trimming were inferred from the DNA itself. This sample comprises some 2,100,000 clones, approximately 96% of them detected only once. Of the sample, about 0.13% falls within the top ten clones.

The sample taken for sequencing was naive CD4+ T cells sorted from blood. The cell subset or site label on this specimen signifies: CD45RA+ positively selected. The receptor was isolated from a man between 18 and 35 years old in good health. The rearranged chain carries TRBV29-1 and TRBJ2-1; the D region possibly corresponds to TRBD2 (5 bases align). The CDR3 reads CSVEDLSGGEQFF. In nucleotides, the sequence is TGCAGCGTTGAAGACCTCTCCGGAGGTGAGCAGTTCTTC.